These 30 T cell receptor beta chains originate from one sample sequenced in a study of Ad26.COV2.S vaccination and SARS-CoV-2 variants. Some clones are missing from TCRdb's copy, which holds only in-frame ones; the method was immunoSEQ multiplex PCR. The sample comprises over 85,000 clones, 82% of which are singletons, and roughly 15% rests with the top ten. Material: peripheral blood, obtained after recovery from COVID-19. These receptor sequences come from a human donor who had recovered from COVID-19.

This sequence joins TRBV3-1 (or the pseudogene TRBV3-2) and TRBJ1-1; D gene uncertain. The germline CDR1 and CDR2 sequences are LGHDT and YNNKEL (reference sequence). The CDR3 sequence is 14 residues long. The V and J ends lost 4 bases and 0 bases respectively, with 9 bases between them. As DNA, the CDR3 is TGTGCCAGCAGCCGTGACGGTTTGAACACTGAAGCTTTCTTT. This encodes CASSRDGLNTEAFF.

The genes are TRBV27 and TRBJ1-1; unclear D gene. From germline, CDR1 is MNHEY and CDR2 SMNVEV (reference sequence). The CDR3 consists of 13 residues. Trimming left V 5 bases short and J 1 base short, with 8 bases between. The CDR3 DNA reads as TGTGCCAGCAGTGAGCTCAAGAACACTGAAGCTTTCTTT. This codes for CASSELKNTEAFF.

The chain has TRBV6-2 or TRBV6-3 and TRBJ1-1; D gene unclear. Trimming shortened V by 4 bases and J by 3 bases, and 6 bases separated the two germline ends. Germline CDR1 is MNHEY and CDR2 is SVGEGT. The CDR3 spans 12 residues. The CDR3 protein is CASSSWDTEAFF. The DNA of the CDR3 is TGTGCCAGCAGTTCCTGGGACACTGAAGCTTTCTTT.

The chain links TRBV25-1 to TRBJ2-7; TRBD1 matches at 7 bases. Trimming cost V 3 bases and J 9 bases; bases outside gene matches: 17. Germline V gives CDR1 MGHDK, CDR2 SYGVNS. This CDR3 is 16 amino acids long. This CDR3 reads CASSDWPRQGERTQYF. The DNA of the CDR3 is TGTGCCAGCAGTGATTGGCCCCGACAGGGAGAAAGGACGCAGTACTTC.

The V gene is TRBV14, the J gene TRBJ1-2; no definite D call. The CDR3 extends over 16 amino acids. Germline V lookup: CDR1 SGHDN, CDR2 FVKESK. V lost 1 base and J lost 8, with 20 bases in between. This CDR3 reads CASSQVPRPAVGGYTF. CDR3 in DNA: TGTGCCAGCAGCCAAGTCCCACGACCAGCGGTGGGGGGCTACACCTTC.

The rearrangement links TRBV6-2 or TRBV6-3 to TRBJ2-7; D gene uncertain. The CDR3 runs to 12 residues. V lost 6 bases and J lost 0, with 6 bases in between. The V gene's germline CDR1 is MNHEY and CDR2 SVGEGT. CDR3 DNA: TGTGCCAGCAGCCAGAGCTCCTACGAGCAGTACTTC. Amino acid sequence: CASSQSSYEQYF.

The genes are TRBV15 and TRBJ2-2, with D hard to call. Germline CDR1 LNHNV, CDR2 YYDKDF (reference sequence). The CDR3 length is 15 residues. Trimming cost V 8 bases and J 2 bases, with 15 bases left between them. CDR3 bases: TGTGCCACCTCGCGGAGCGCACGAAACACCGGGGAGCTGTTTTTT. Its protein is CATSRSARNTGELFF.

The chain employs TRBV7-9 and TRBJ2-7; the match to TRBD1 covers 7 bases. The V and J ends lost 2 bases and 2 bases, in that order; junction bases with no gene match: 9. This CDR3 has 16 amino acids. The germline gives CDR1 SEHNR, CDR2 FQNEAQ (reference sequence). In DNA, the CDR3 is TGTGCCAGCAGCTTATTCGCCGGGACAGAACCCTACGAGCAGTACTTC. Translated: CASSLFAGTEPYEQYF.

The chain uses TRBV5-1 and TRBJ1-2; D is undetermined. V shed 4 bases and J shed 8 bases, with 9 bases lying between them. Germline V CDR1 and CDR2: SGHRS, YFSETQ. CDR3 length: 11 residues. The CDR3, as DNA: TGCGCCAGCAGCGCGGCGGGGGGCTACACCTTC. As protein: CASSAAGGYTF.

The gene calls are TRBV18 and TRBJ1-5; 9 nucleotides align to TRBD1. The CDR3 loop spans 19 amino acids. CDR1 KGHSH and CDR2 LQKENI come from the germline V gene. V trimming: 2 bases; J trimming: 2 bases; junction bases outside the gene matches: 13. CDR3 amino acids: CASSPDDRGSLIGNQPQHF. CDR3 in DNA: TGTGCCAGCTCACCAGATGACAGGGGGTCCCTAATCGGCAATCAGCCCCAGCATTTT.

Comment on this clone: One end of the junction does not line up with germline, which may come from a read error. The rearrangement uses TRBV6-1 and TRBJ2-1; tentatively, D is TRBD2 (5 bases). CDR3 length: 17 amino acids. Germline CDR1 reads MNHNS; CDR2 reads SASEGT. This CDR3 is CASSKAWGVDLYNEQFF. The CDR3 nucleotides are TGTGCCAGCAGTAAAGCCTGGGGAGTGGACCTCTACAATGAGCAGTTCTTC.

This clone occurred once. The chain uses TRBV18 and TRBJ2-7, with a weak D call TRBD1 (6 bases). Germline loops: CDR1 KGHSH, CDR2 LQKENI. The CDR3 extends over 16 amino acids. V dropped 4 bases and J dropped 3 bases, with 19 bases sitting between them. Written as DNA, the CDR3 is TGTGCCAGCTCACGAGGCTCCTCGGACAGAGTCTACGAGCAGTACTTC. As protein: CASSRGSSDRVYEQYF.

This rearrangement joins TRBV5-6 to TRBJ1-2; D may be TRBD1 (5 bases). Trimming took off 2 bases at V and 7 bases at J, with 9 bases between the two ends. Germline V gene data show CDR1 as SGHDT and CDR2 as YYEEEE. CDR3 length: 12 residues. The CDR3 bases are TGTGCCAGCAGCTTAACGGGGGGTGGCTACACCTTC. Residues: CASSLTGGGYTF.

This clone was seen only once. CDR3 region: CATSDSSGGEDKLFF. The CDR3 DNA is TGTGCCACCAGTGATTCGTCGGGGGGCGAGGACAAACTGTTTTTT. The genes are TRBV24-1 and TRBJ1-4; possibly TRBD1 for D (6 bases). Germline lookup yields CDR1 KGHDR and CDR2 SFDVKD. The CDR3 is made up of 15 amino acids. V lost 2 bases to trimming and J lost 11 bases, with 17 bases between them.

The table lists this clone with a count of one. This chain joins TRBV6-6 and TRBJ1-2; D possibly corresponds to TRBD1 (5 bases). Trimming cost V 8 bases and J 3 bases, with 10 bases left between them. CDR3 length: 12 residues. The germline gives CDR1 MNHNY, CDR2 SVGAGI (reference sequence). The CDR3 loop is CASVGEDYGYTF. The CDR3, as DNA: TGTGCCAGCGTAGGGGAGGACTATGGCTACACCTTC.

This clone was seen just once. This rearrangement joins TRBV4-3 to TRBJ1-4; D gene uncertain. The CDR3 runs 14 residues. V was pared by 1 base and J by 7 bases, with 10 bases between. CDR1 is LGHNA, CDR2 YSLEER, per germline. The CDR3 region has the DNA TGCGCCAGCAGCCAAGGATGGGGAACTGAAAAACTGTTTTTT. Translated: CASSQGWGTEKLFF.

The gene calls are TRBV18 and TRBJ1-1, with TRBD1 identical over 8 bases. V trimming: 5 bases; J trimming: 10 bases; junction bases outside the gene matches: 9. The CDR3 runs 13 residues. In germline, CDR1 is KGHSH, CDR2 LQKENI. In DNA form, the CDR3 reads TGTGCCAGCTCAGACAGGGGTGTTATCGGAGCTTTCTTT. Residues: CASSDRGVIGAFF. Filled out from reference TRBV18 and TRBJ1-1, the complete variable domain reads NAGVMQNPRHLVRRRGQEARLRCSPMKGHSHVYWYRQLPEEGLKFMVYLQKENIIDESGMPKERFSAEFPKEGPSILRIQQVVRGDSAAYFCASSDRGVIGAFFGQGTRLTVV.

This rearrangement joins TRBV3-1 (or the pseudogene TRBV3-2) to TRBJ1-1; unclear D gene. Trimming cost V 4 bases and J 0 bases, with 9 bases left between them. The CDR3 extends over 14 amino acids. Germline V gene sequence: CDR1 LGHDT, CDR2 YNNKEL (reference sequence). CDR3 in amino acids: CASSRAKVNTEAFF. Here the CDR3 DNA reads TGTGCCAGCAGCCGGGCCAAAGTGAACACTGAAGCTTTCTTT.

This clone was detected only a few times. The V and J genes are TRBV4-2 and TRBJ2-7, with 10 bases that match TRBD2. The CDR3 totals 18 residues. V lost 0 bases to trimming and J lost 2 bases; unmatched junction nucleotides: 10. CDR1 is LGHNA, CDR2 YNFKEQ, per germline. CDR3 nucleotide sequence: TGTGCCAGCAGCCAAGATCTCGCGCTAGCGGGAGTCCCCTACGAGCAGTACTTC. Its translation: CASSQDLALAGVPYEQYF.

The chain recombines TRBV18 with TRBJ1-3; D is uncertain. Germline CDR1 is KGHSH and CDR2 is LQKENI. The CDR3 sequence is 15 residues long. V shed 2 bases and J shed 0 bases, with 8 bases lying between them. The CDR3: CASSPSRSSGNTIYF. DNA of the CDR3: TGTGCCAGCTCACCATCCCGAAGCTCTGGAAACACCATATATTTT.

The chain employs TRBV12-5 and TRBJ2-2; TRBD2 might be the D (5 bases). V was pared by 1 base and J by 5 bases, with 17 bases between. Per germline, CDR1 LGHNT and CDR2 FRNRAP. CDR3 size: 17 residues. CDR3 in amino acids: CASGLDQTTRPTGELFF. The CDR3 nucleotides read TGTGCTAGTGGTTTGGACCAGACTACCCGGCCAACCGGGGAGCTGTTTTTT.

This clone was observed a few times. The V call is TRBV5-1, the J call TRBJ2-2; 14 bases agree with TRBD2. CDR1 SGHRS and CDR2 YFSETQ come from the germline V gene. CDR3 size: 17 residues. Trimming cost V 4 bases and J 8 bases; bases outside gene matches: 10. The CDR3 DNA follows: TGCGCCAGCAGCCCCAATACCGGGACTAGCGGGAGTGGGGAGCTGTTTTTT. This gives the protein CASSPNTGTSGSGELFF. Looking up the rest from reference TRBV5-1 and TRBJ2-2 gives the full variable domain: KAGVTQTPRYLIKTRGQQVTLSCSPISGHRSVSWYQQTPGQGLQFLFEYFSETQRNKGNFPGRFSGRQFSNSRSEMNVSTLELGDSALYLCASSPNTGTSGSGELFFGEGSRLTVL.

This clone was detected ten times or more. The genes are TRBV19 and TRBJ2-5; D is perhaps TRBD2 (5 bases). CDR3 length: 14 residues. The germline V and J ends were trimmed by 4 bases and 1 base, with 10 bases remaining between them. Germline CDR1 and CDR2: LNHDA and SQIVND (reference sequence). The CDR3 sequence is CASSRSSPQETQYF. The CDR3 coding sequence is TGTGCCAGTAGTAGATCTAGCCCCCAAGAGACCCAGTACTTC.

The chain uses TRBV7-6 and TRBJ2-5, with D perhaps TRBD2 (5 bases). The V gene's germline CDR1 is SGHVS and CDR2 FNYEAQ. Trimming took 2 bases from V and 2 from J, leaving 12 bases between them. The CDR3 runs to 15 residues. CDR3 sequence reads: CASSLLASRQETQYF. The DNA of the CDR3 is TGTGCCAGCAGCTTACTGGCTAGCCGACAAGAGACCCAGTACTTC.

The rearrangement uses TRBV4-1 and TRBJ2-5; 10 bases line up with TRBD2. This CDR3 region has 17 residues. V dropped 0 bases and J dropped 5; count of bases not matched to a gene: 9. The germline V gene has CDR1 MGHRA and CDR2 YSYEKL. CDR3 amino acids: CASSQDPSGRVKETQYF. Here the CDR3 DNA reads TGCGCCAGCAGCCAAGATCCCAGCGGGAGGGTTAAGGAGACCCAGTACTTC.

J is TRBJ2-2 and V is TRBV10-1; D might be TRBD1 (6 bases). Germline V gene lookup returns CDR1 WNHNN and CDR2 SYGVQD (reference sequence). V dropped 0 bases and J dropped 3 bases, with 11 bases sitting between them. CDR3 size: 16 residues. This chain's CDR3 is CASSESQGLYTGELFF. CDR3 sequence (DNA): TGCGCCAGCAGTGAGTCGCAGGGGCTGTACACCGGGGAGCTGTTTTTT.

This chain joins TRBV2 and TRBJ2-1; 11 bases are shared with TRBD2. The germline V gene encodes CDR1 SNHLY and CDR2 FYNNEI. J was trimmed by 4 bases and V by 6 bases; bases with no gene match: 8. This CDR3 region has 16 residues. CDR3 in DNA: TGTGCCAGCAGGCCTCTAACTAGCGGGAGTTACAATGAGCAGTTCTTC. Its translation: CASRPLTSGSYNEQFF.

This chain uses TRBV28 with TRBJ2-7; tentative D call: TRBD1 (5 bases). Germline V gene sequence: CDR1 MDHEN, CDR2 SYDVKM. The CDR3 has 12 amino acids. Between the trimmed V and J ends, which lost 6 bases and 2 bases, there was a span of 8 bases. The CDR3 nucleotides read TGTGCCAGCAGGACGACAGCCTACGAGCAGTACTTC. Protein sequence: CASRTTAYEQYF.

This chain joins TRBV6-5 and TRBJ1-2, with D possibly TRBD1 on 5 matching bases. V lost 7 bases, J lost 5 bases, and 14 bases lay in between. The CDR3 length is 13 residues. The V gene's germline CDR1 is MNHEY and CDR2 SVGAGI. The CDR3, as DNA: TGTGCCAGCACCCCGGGGCTGGGGTATGGCTACACCTTC. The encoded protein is CASTPGLGYGYTF.

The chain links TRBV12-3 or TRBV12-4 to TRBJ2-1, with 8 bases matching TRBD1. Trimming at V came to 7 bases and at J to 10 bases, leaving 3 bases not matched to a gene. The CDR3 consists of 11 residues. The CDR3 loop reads CASTTGDEQFF. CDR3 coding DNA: TGTGCCAGCACGACAGGGGACGAGCAGTTCTTC.